In this sample, the clone carrying this T cell receptor beta chain turned up a few times. Its antigen is unidentified. This sample was taken from a study of identical twins. Study findings and constraints: Models came in too low on out-of-frame TCR alpha sharing in monozygotic twins.

TCRdb called the 5' RACE reads again in MiXCR, with one record for every CDR3 protein. This repertoire shows 210,000 or so distinct CDR3 sequences, around a sixth found once; its top ten account for 35% to 50%. These data were also filed under a second study, of T cells expressing NK-cell markers.

The sample consisted of CD8+ T cells sorted from blood. This clonotype was obtained from a woman aged 18-29 years in good health.

The CDR3 sequence is CASSWGVGELFF. The CDR3 nucleotides are TGTGCCAGCAGCTGGGGCGTCGGGGAGCTGTTTTTT. The chain carries TRBV5-5 and TRBJ2-2; possible D gene TRBD1, 5 bases. The V gene's germline CDR1 is SGHKS and CDR2 YYEKEE (reference sequence). The CDR3 consists of 12 residues. With 3 bases removed from V and 7 bases from J, the gap between germline ends came to 7 bases.